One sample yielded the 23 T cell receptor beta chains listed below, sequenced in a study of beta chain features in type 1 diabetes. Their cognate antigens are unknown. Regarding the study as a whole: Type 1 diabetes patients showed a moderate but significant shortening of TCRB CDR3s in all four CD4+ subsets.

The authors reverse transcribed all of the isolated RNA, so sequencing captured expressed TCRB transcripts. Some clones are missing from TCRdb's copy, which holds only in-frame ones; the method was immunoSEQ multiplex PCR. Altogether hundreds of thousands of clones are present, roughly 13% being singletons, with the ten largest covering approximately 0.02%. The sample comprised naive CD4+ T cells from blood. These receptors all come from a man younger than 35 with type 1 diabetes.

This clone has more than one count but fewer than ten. DNA for the CDR3: TGTGCCAGCAGCTCCCTTTCGGCTGGGAATTCACCCCTCCACTTT. This sequence encodes CASSSLSAGNSPLHF. This chain uses TRBV5-4 with TRBJ1-6; D not certain. The V end lost 3 bases, the J end lost 7 bases, and 14 bases lay between the germline ends. Germline assignment: CDR1 SGHNT and CDR2 YYREEE (reference sequence). The CDR3 has 15 residues.

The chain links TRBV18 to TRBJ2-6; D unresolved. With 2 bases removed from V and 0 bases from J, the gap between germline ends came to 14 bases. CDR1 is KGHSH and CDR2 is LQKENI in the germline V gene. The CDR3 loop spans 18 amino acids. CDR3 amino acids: CASSPGSIQASGANVLTF. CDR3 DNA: TGTGCCAGCTCACCAGGCAGCATCCAAGCCTCTGGGGCCAACGTCCTGACTTTC.

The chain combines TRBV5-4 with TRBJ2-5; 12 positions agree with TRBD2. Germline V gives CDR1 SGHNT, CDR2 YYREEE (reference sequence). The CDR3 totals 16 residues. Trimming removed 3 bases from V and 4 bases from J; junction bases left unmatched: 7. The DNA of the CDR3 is TGTGCCAGCAGCTATCGACTAGCGGGGGCGGGAGAGACCCAGTACTTC. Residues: CASSYRLAGAGETQYF.

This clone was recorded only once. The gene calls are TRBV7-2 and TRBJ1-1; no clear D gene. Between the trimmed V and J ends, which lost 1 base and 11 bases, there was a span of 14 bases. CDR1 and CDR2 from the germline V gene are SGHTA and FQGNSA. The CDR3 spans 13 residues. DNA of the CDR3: TGTGCCAGCAGCTTAGAGGCGTCCAGTTCGGCTTTCTTT. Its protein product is CASSLEASSSAFF.

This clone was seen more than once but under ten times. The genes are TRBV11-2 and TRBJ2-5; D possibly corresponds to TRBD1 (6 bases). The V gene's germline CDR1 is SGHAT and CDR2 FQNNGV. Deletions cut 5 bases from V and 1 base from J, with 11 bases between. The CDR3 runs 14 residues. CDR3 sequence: CASSPTGLQETQYF. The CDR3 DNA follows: TGTGCCAGCAGCCCGACAGGCCTCCAAGAGACCCAGTACTTC.

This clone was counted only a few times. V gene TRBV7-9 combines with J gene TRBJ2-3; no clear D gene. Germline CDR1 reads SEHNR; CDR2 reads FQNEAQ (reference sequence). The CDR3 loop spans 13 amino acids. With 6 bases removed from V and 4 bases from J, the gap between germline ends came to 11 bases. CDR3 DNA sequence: TGTGCCAGCAGTAAAGGTACCGCAGATACGCAGTATTTT. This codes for CASSKGTADTQYF.

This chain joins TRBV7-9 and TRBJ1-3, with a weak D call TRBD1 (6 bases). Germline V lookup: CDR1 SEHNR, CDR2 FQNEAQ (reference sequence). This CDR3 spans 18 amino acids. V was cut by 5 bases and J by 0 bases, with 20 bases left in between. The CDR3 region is CASSPNRVLLSSGNTIYF. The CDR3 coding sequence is TGTGCCAGCAGCCCAAACAGGGTACTCCTCTCCTCTGGAAACACCATATATTTT.

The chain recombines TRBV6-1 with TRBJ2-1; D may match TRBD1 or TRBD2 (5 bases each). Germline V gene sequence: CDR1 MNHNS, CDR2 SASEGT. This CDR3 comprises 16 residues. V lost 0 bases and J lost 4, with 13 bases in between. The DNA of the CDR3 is TGTGCCAGCAGTGAAGCTAACCCGGGACCTTACAATGAGCAGTTCTTC. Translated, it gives CASSEANPGPYNEQFF.

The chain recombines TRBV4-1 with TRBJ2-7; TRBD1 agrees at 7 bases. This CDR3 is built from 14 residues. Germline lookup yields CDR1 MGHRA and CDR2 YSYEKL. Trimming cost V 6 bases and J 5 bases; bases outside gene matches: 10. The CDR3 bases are TGCGCCAGCAGTCTATACCGACAGGGTGACGAGCAGTACTTC. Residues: CASSLYRQGDEQYF.

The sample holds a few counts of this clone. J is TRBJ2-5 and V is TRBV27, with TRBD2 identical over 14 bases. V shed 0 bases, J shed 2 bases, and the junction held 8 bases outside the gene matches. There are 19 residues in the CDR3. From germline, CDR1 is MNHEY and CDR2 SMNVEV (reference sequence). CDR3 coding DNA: TGTGCCAGCAGTTTATCTCGGACTAGCGGGGGGTATACTCAAGAGACCCAGTACTTC. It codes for CASSLSRTSGGYTQETQYF.

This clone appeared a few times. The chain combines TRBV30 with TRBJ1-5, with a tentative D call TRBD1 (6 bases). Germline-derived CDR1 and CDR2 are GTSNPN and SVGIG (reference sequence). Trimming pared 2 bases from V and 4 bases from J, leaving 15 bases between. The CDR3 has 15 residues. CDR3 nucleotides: TGTGCCTGGAGTTTAGGAGGGGGGGCTAATCAGCCCCAGCATTTT. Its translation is CAWSLGGGANQPQHF.

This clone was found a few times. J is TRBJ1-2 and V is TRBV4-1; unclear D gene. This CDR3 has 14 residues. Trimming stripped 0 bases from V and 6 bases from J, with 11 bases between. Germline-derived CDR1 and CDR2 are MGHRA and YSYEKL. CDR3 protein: CASSQDQSLHGYTF. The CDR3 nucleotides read TGCGCCAGCAGCCAAGATCAGTCGTTGCATGGCTACACCTTC.

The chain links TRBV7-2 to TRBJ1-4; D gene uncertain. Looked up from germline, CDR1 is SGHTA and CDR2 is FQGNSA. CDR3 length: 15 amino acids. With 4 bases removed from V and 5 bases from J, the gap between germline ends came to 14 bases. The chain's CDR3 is CASSSVFGTNEKLFF. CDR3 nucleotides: TGTGCCAGCAGCTCAGTGTTTGGAACGAATGAAAAACTGTTTTTT.

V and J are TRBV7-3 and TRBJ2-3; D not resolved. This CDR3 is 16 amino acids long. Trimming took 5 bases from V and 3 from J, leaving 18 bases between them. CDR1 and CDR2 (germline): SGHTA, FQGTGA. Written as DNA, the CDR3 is TGTGCCAGCAGCCCCGAACCGGGCTTGATAACAGATACGCAGTATTTT. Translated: CASSPEPGLITDTQYF.

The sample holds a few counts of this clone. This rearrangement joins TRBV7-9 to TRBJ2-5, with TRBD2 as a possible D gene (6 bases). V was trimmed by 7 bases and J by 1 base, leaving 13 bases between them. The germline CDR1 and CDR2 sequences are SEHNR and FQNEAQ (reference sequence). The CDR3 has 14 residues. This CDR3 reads CASMKRGGQETQYF. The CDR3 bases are TGTGCCAGCATGAAAAGGGGAGGCCAAGAGACCCAGTACTTC.

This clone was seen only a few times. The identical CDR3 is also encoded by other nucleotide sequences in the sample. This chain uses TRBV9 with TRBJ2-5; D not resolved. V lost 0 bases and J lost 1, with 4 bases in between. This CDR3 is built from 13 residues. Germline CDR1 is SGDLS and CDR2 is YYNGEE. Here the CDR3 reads CASSVDSQETQYF. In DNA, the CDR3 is TGTGCCAGCAGCGTAGACTCCCAAGAGACCCAGTACTTC.

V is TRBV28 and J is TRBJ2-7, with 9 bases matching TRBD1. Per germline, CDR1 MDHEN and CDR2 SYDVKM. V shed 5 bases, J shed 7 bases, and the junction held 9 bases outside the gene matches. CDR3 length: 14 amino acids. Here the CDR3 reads CASSPGQGVTEQYF. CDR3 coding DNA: TGTGCCAGCAGTCCGGGACAGGGTGTGACGGAGCAGTACTTC.

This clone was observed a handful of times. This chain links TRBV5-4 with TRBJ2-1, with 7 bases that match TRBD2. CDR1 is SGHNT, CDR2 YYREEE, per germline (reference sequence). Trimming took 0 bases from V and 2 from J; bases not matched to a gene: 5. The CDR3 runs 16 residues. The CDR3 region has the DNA TGTGCCAGCAGCTTGGGGCTAGCGGCTCCCTACAATGAGCAGTTCTTC. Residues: CASSLGLAAPYNEQFF.

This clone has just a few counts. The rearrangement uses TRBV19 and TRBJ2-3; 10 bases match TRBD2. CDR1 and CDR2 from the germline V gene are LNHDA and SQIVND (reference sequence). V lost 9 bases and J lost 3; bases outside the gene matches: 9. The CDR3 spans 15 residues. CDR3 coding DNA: TGTGCCAGCACATTCAGCGGGGGGGAAACAGATACGCAGTATTTT. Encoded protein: CASTFSGGETDTQYF.

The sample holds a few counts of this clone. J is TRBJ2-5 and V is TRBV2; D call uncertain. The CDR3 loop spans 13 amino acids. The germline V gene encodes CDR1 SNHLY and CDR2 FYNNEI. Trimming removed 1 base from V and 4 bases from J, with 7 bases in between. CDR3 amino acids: CASSEGYLETQYF. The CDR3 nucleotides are TGTGCCAGCAGTGAAGGGTATCTAGAGACCCAGTACTTC.

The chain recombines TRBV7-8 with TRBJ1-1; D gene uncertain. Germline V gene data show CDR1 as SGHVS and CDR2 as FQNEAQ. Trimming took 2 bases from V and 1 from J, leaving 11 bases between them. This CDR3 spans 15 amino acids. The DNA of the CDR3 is TGTGCCAGCAGCTTAACCTCGAGAGGGAACACTGAAGCTTTCTTT. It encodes CASSLTSRGNTEAFF.

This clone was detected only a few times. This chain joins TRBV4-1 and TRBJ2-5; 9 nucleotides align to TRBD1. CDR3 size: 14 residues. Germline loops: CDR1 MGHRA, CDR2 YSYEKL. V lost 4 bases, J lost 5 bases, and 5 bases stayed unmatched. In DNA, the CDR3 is TGCGCCAGCAGCCCGACAGGGGGTGGGGAGACCCAGTACTTC. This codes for CASSPTGGGETQYF.

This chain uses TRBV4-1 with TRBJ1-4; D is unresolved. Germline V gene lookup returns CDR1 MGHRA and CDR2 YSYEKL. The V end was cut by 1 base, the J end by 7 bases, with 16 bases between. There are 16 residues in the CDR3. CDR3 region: CASSQAGLSRGEKLFF. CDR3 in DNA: TGCGCCAGCAGCCAAGCCGGACTTTCCCGGGGTGAAAAACTGTTTTTT.